These T cell receptor beta chains were read from a single sample in a study of blood T cells in healthy people across ages. TCRdb ran MiXCR on the 5' RACE reads and lists one entry per CDR3 protein. The data contain roughly 650,000 distinct CDR3 sequences, around 32% of them singletons. Source material: blood. All receptors come from an elderly woman in good health. Both conserved end residues are part of each CDR3. The D gene is left open where the match is weak. Where a row states a size, it is once, few, many or the class of an expanded clone; other rows omit it.

j_call	v_call	cdr3_length	clone_size	d_call	cdr3_nt	cdr3_aa
TRBJ2-1	TRBV2	16	many	-	TGTGCCAGCAGTGATCGAGCGTCGAGCTCCTACAATGAGCAGTTCTTC	CASSDRASSSYNEQFF
TRBJ1-4	TRBV5-6	15	-	-	TGTGTCAGCAGCTTTGGCGGGGAATTTGGCGAAAAACTGTTTTTT	CVSSFGGEFGEKLFF
TRBJ1-2	TRBV30	11	many	-	TGTGCCTGGAGTCGACAGTATGGCTACACCTTC	CAWSRQYGYTF
TRBJ1-4	TRBV5-1	16	many	TRBD1	TGCGCCAGCAGTTGGGACAGTATCAAAGCTAATGAAAAACTGTTTTTT	CASSWDSIKANEKLFF
TRBJ2-2	TRBV20-1	17	-	-	TGCAGTGCTAGGGGAATTCTGGGACGAGCGAACACCGGGGAGCTGTTTTTT	CSARGILGRANTGELFF
TRBJ2-5	TRBV20-1	14	many	TRBD2	TGCAGTGCTAGGCGACTAGCGGGGACGGAGACCCAGTACTTC	CSARRLAGTETQYF
TRBJ1-2	TRBV19	14	-	TRBD1	TGTGCCAGTAGGGAAAGGGGACAGCACTATGGCTACACCTTC	CASRERGQHYGYTF
TRBJ2-1	TRBV11-2	20	many	-	TGTGCCAGCAGCTTAGATAGGGGGAGACTAGTTCCGGGCTCCTACAATGAGCAGTTCTTC	CASSLDRGRLVPGSYNEQFF
TRBJ2-7	TRBV7-9	16	-	TRBD1	TGTGCCAGCAGCTTAGTGCCGGGACAGGGCCAGTGGGAGCAGTACTTC	CASSLVPGQGQWEQYF
TRBJ2-7	TRBV6-2/TRBV6-3	15	many	-	TGTGCCAGCAGACCACCCCGGGACTTAATCTACGAGCAGTACTTC	CASRPPRDLIYEQYF
TRBJ2-5	TRBV12-3/TRBV12-4	14	-	-	TGTGCCAGCAGTTTCAGAAGGGGAGAAGAGGTCCAGTACTTC	CASSFRRGEEVQYF
TRBJ1-1	TRBV7-2	13	many	-	TGTGCCAGCAGCTTTCAACCGCGGTTTGGAGCTTTCTTT	CASSFQPRFGAFF
TRBJ2-1	TRBV7-3	13	many	-	TGTGCCAGCAGCCTCCAGACAGGCGGTGAGCAGTTCTTC	CASSLQTGGEQFF
TRBJ2-5	TRBV5-1	14	many	-	TGCGCCAGCAGCTTGACAGGGAAAGGGGAGACCCAGTACTTC	CASSLTGKGETQYF
TRBJ1-4	TRBV7-6	15	-	-	TGTGCCAGCAGCTTAGAGGCCTCAACTAATGAAAAACTGTTTTTT	CASSLEASTNEKLFF
TRBJ1-1	TRBV20-1	14	few	TRBD1	TGCAGTGCTAGATACGACAGGGGTGGGACTGAAGCTTTCTTT	CSARYDRGGTEAFF
TRBJ2-4	TRBV5-1	15	many	TRBD2	TGCGCCAGCAGCTTGGGTCCCGGGGGGAAAAACATTCAGTACTTC	CASSLGPGGKNIQYF
TRBJ2-7	TRBV6-5	16	-	-	TGTGCCAGCAGTTACTCGCGGCAGGGTACCTCCTACGAGCAGTACTTC	CASSYSRQGTSYEQYF
TRBJ2-1	TRBV15	16	many	TRBD2	TGTGCCACCAGCAGATCGCTTAGCGGGGCTTACAATGAGCAGTTCTTC	CATSRSLSGAYNEQFF
TRBJ2-1	TRBV10-3	14	many	-	TGTGCCATCAGTGAGTCGGGGGGTCGGAATGAGCAGTTCTTC	CAISESGGRNEQFF
TRBJ2-1	TRBV9	14	many	-	TGTGCCAGCAGCGTAGGTGCGCTCTCCAATGAGCAGTTCTTC	CASSVGALSNEQFF
TRBJ1-2	TRBV2	13	-	-	TGTGCCGGCAGCGAGGACACCGACTATGGCTACACCTTC	CAGSEDTDYGYTF
TRBJ2-3	TRBV4-2	14	many	TRBD1	TGTGCCAGCAGCGGGGACAGGGGAACAGATACGCAGTATTTT	CASSGDRGTDTQYF
TRBJ2-5	TRBV7-9	15	many	TRBD1	TGTGCCAGCAGTCAACCGGGACAGGGACGGGAGACCCAGTACTTC	CASSQPGQGRETQYF
TRBJ2-1	TRBV6-2/TRBV6-3	12	many	-	TGTGCCAGCAGTGACCCCCCTCATGAGCAGTTCTTC	CASSDPPHEQFF
TRBJ2-1	TRBV20-1	15	-	TRBD2	TGCAGTGCTAGAGGTGGACTAGCGCAATACAATGAGCAGTTCTTC	CSARGGLAQYNEQFF
TRBJ1-6	TRBV5-1	14	many	-	TGCGCCAGCAGCTCCGGGACACGGGGAGATACCCTCCACTTT	CASSSGTRGDTLHF
TRBJ1-4	TRBV2	14	-	TRBD1	TGTGCCAGCATCCGGGACAGATCCAATAAAAAACTGTTTTTT	CASIRDRSNKKLFF
TRBJ2-6	TRBV6-1	18	many	TRBD2	TGTGCCAGCAGGCCTACTAGCGGGGGCCTCTCTGGGGCCAACGTCCTGACTTTC	CASRPTSGGLSGANVLTF
TRBJ1-1	TRBV25-1	17	few	-	TGTGCCAGCAGTCCCACGGCAGCCGGGGCTAAGAACACTGAAGCTTTCTTT	CASSPTAAGAKNTEAFF
TRBJ1-6	TRBV28	13	many	-	TGTGCCACCCGGGCCCCCGGGAATTCACCCCTCCACTTT	CATRAPGNSPLHF
TRBJ2-7	TRBV7-6	17	many	TRBD2	TGTGCCAGCAGCTTAGGGACTAGCGGGGGCTCCTCCTACGAGCAGTACTTC	CASSLGTSGGSSYEQYF
TRBJ2-7	TRBV29-1	13	-	-	TGCAGCGTTGAAGGGCGGGGATCCTACGAGCAGTACTTC	CSVEGRGSYEQYF
TRBJ2-1	TRBV6-1	16	many	-	TGTGCCAGCAGTTTAAGGGCAGGTCCTTCCTACAATGAGCAGTTCTTC	CASSLRAGPSYNEQFF
TRBJ2-7	TRBV6-2/TRBV6-3	16	many	TRBD1	TGTGCCAGCAGTTACTCTCCGACAGGGGGCTTCTACGAGCAGTACTTC	CASSYSPTGGFYEQYF
TRBJ1-6	TRBV9	13	many	-	TGTGCCAGCAGCGTAGCGGGGGGATCACCCCTCCACTTT	CASSVAGGSPLHF
TRBJ2-3	TRBV20-1	14	-	-	TGCAGTGCGCGGAGGGGCGAAGGGACGGGTACGCAGTATTTT	CSARRGEGTGTQYF
TRBJ1-1	TRBV12-5	15	few	TRBD1	TGTGCTAGTGGTGACTTACAGGGGTATCTCACTGAAGCTTTCTTT	CASGDLQGYLTEAFF
TRBJ2-7	TRBV5-1	16	-	-	TGCGCCAGCAGTCGGACCTCCAGGGCACCCACCTACGAGCAGTACTTC	CASSRTSRAPTYEQYF
TRBJ1-1	TRBV27	14	-	TRBD1	TGTGCCAGCAGGTTCCGGGACAGCGCAACTGAAGCTTTCTTT	CASRFRDSATEAFF
TRBJ1-1	TRBV7-9	11	many	-	TGTGCCAGCACCCTAGATAGGGAAGCTTTCTTT	CASTLDREAFF
TRBJ1-5	TRBV11-2	15	-	-	TGTGCCAGCAGCCCATCTCGGGTTAAGGCTCAGCCCCAGCATTTT	CASSPSRVKAQPQHF